These 17 T cell receptor beta chains came from one sample sequenced in a study of post-analysis software for immune sequencing data. Unique molecular identifiers featured in each of the TCR beta cDNA libraries. TCRdb independently ran MiXCR on the PCR reads; one entry per CDR3 protein. The sample consists of about 400,000 distinct CDR3 sequences, 30% to 45% of them appearing once. Their antigens remain unidentified. Overall study results and limits: Patients had higher frequencies than controls of roughly five TRBV segments, including TRBV5-6, TRBV5-1 and TRBV20-1.

The sequenced sample was blood. These receptors originate from a girl between 10 and 17 years old with multiple sclerosis.

This clonotype was seen only a few times. The chain couples TRBV7-2 to TRBJ2-5; 9 positions match TRBD2. V was clipped by 1 base and J by 6 bases; unmatched bases: 9. The CDR3 has 16 residues. CDR1 and CDR2 from the germline V gene are SGHTA and FQGNSA. The CDR3 DNA sequence: TGTGCCAGCAGCTTAGGGTCGCGGGGGGGCGGAAAGACCCAGTACTTC. Its protein product is CASSLGSRGGGKTQYF. Full variable domain (remainder filled in from reference TRBV7-2 and TRBJ2-5): GAGVSQSPSNKVTEKGKDVELRCDPISGHTALYWYRQSLGQGLEFLIYFQGNSAPDKSGLPSDRFSAERTGGSVSTLTIQRTQQEDSAVYLCASSLGSRGGGKTQYFGPGTRLLVL.

The chain joins TRBV20-1 to TRBJ1-1; 7 nucleotides line up with TRBD1. This CDR3 region has 16 residues. The V gene's germline CDR1 is DFQATT and CDR2 SNEGSKA (reference sequence). The trim removed 0 bases at V and 11 bases at J, leaving 18 bases unmatched. Here the CDR3 DNA reads TGCAGTGCTAGAGAAGCCGGACAGGTTCTGTACGGTGAGGCTTTCTTT. Its protein product is CSAREAGQVLYGEAFF.

The V and J genes are TRBV20-1 and TRBJ1-2; the D is unclear. Germline V gene lookup returns CDR1 DFQATT and CDR2 SNEGSKA (reference sequence). The CDR3 is made up of 13 amino acids. Trimming removed 2 bases from V and 8 bases from J, with 15 bases in between. DNA for the CDR3: TGCAGTGCTAGAAGGTCAAACTCGGGAGGCTACACCTTC. Residues: CSARRSNSGGYTF.

The V and J genes are TRBV4-1 and TRBJ2-1; D tentatively fits TRBD1 or TRBD2 (5 bases each). Germline loops: CDR1 MGHRA, CDR2 YSYEKL. This CDR3 is built from 17 residues. Trimming stripped 4 bases from V and 3 bases from J, with 19 bases between. The CDR3 is CASSLTPGGGFYNEQFF. CDR3 coding DNA: TGCGCCAGCAGCCTAACCCCCGGTGGGGGTTTCTACAATGAGCAGTTCTTC.

J is TRBJ1-5 and V is TRBV18; a possible D gene is TRBD1 (6 bases). This CDR3 comprises 15 residues. The ends were cut back, 3 bases at V and 5 bases at J, with 14 bases in the middle. Per germline, CDR1 KGHSH and CDR2 LQKENI. CDR3 DNA sequence: TGTGCCAGCTCACCGCAGGGGAGCGGGGATCAGCCCCAGCATTTT. Its translation is CASSPQGSGDQPQHF.

CDR3 sequence: CASSQVWDRRNTQYF. As DNA, the CDR3 is TGCGCCAGCAGCCAAGTCTGGGACCGGAGGAATACGCAGTATTTT. V usage is TRBV4-1 and J usage is TRBJ2-3; TRBD1 or TRBD2 may be the D gene (5 bases each). The germline V and J ends were trimmed by 1 base and 7 bases, with 15 bases remaining between them. The CDR3 spans 15 residues. Germline V lookup: CDR1 MGHRA, CDR2 YSYEKL.

This clonotype was seen a handful of times. The genes are TRBV7-3 and TRBJ2-5; D may be TRBD1 or TRBD2 (5 bases each). Deletions cut 5 bases from V and 11 bases from J, with 18 bases between. Germline CDR1 reads SGHTA; CDR2 reads FQGTGA. The CDR3 sequence is 13 residues long. This CDR3 reads CASSPNRLGEQYF. The CDR3 DNA reads as TGTGCCAGCAGCCCTAACAGGTTAGGGGAGCAGTACTTC.

Only a few counts were recorded for this clonotype. This chain links TRBV6-5 with TRBJ1-2; D not certain. The germline CDR1 and CDR2 sequences are MNHEY and SVGAGI. This CDR3 region has 14 residues. Trimming stripped 2 bases from V and 8 bases from J, with 15 bases between. CDR3 protein: CASSYAKNQLGYTF. In DNA, the CDR3 is TGTGCCAGCAGTTACGCCAAGAACCAGCTCGGCTACACCTTC.

This clonotype came up a few times. The genes are TRBV9 and TRBJ2-5, with D unclear. V lost 4 bases to trimming and J lost 4 bases, with 11 bases between them. This CDR3 region has 13 residues. Per germline, CDR1 SGDLS and CDR2 YYNGEE. The CDR3 region has the DNA TGTGCCAGCAGCCCTGAGGCGCGAGAGACCCAGTACTTC. Translated: CASSPEARETQYF.

Written as DNA, the CDR3 is TGTGCCAGCAGTTTTTCGGGAGGAAACACCATATATTTT. It is translated as CASSFSGGNTIYF. The chain couples TRBV12-3 or TRBV12-4 to TRBJ1-3; D unclear. The ends were cut back, 3 bases at V and 4 bases at J, with 7 bases in the middle. This CDR3 spans 13 amino acids.

This clonotype appeared a few times. DNA of the CDR3: TGTGCCAGCAGCTTAGTCGGGGGCCCCTCCTACAATGAGCAGTTCTTC. Its protein is CASSLVGGPSYNEQFF. The chain couples TRBV7-3 to TRBJ2-1; D may correspond to TRBD1 or TRBD2 (6 bases each). The CDR3 length is 16 residues. In germline, CDR1 is SGHTA, CDR2 FQGTGA. V gave up 2 bases and J gave up 0 bases, with 11 bases separating them.

CDR3 region: CASSRPVNQPQHF. In DNA, the CDR3 is TGTGCCAGCAGTCGGCCAGTCAATCAGCCCCAGCATTTT. The chain joins TRBV12-3 or TRBV12-4 to TRBJ1-5; D unclear. The ends were cut back, 5 bases at V and 3 bases at J, with 8 bases in the middle. This CDR3 region has 13 residues.

This chain links TRBV6-2 or TRBV6-3 with TRBJ1-2; 7 bases fit TRBD1. The V and J ends lost 7 bases and 4 bases, in that order; junction bases with no gene match: 9. Germline CDR1 MNHEY, CDR2 SVGEGT. The CDR3 is 14 residues long. The CDR3 sequence is CASNGEGAGYGYTF. The CDR3 nucleotides read TGTGCCAGCAACGGCGAGGGGGCGGGCTATGGCTACACCTTC.

The rearrangement uses TRBV10-3 and TRBJ2-3, with 8 bases identical to TRBD2. CDR3 length: 15 residues. In germline, CDR1 is ENHRY, CDR2 SYGVKD. Trimming cost V 4 bases and J 1 base; bases outside gene matches: 4. The CDR3 region has the DNA TGTGCCATCAGTGGAGGGCGGGGGGGCACAGATACGCAGTATTTT. Translated, it gives CAISGGRGGTDTQYF.

The J gene is TRBJ2-1, the V gene TRBV12-3 or TRBV12-4, with 8 bases lining up with TRBD2. The CDR3 is made up of 15 amino acids. V shed 7 bases and J 2 bases; nucleotides not matched to a gene: 7. CDR3 amino acids: CASTRGGTPYNEQFF. DNA of the CDR3: TGTGCCAGCACCCGCGGGGGGACACCCTACAATGAGCAGTTCTTC.

This clonotype has a handful of counts. The J gene is TRBJ2-7, the V gene TRBV7-8; D may be TRBD2 (5 bases). V lost 5 bases, J lost 4 bases, and 15 bases lay in between. The CDR3 is 14 residues long. CDR1 and CDR2 (germline): SGHVS, FQNEAQ. CDR3 amino acids: CASSRTFPGYEQYF. CDR3 sequence (DNA): TGTGCCAGCAGCCGGACTTTTCCGGGGTACGAGCAGTACTTC.

This clonotype was seen a handful of times. This chain joins TRBV11-2 and TRBJ2-5; no firm D call. With 4 bases removed from V and 1 base from J, the gap between germline ends came to 7 bases. Germline CDR1 is SGHAT and CDR2 is FQNNGV. The CDR3 is 13 amino acids. The CDR3 region has the DNA TGTGCCAGCAGCTCTGTTGGCCAAGAGACCCAGTACTTC. Its translation: CASSSVGQETQYF.